Listed here are 17 T cell receptor beta chains from one sample, sequenced in a study of blood T cell repertoires in COVID-19. Assay used: immunoSEQ multiplex PCR; TCRdb lists only in-frame clones, some missing. There are some 180,000 clones in the sample; approximately 91% occur only once, and around 7% lies in the top ten. The specimen was peripheral blood. The receptors here all came from a man aged 40-49 years with acute or convalescent COVID-19.

The V call is TRBV5-5, the J call TRBJ1-6; D perhaps matches TRBD1 (5 bases). This CDR3 has 15 residues. With 0 bases removed from V and 5 bases from J, the gap between germline ends came to 9 bases. Germline lookup yields CDR1 SGHKS and CDR2 YYEKEE (reference sequence). Written as DNA, the CDR3 is TGTGCCAGCAGCTTGGATCCAGGGAATAATTCACCCCTCCACTTT. Its translation is CASSLDPGNNSPLHF.

CDR3 amino acids: CASSPLDAAGVTEAFF. In nucleotides, the CDR3 is TGTGCCAGCTCACCCCTCGATGCAGCCGGGGTAACTGAAGCTTTCTTT. This rearrangement joins TRBV18 to TRBJ1-1; D remains ambiguous. CDR1 KGHSH and CDR2 LQKENI come from the germline V gene. Trimming shortened V by 3 bases and J by 5 bases, and 19 bases separated the two germline ends. This CDR3 has 16 residues.

This rearrangement joins TRBV5-1 to TRBJ2-2, with 7 nucleotides matching TRBD1. This CDR3 is built from 17 residues. The J segment lost 3 bases and the V segment lost 1 base, leaving 9 bases of the junction unmatched. Germline values: CDR1 SGHRS, CDR2 YFSETQ. The CDR3 bases are TGCGCCAGCAGCTTGATCGCCGGGACAGCGGACACCGGGGAGCTGTTTTTT. This gives the protein CASSLIAGTADTGELFF.

The chain carries TRBV9 and TRBJ2-3, with a weak D call TRBD2 (6 bases). CDR3 length equals 16 residues. V shed 2 bases and J shed 0 bases, with 13 bases lying between them. Per the germline V gene, CDR1 is SGDLS and CDR2 is YYNGEE. The CDR3 reads CASSVTQRASTDTQYF. Written as DNA, the CDR3 is TGTGCCAGCAGCGTCACTCAGCGGGCTAGCACAGATACGCAGTATTTT.

The chain uses TRBV25-1 and TRBJ1-2; 8 bases align to TRBD1. V lost 2 bases and J lost 4; bases outside the gene matches: 3. Germline values: CDR1 MGHDK, CDR2 SYGVNS. The CDR3 runs to 14 residues. CDR3 loop: CASSEEGQVYGYTF. The DNA of the CDR3 is TGTGCCAGCAGTGAAGAGGGACAGGTCTATGGCTACACCTTC.

This chain links TRBV5-1 with TRBJ2-3; possible D gene TRBD2, 6 bases. Germline V gene data show CDR1 as SGHRS and CDR2 as YFSETQ. Trimming removed 4 bases from V and 4 bases from J, with 16 bases in between. The length of the CDR3 is 15 residues. DNA for the CDR3: TGCGCCAGCAGCGCACAAGCGGGTCTACCAGATACGCAGTATTTT. Its translation is CASSAQAGLPDTQYF.

The chain carries TRBV5-1 and TRBJ2-7; D might be TRBD1 (5 bases). The CDR3 is 14 residues long. The ends were cut back, 1 base at V and 0 bases at J, with 8 bases in the middle. CDR1 SGHRS and CDR2 YFSETQ come from the germline V gene. CDR3 DNA sequence: TGCGCCAGCAGCTTGAAACAGGTCTCCTACGAGCAGTACTTC. Amino acid sequence: CASSLKQVSYEQYF.

The chain employs TRBV27 and TRBJ2-1; 16 nucleotides match TRBD2. In germline, CDR1 is MNHEY, CDR2 SMNVEV (reference sequence). The CDR3 extends over 15 amino acids. V lost 10 bases and J lost 11; bases outside the gene matches: 11. The CDR3 DNA is TGTGCCACCGGGACTAGCGGGGGGGAAATGGCGAAGCAGTTCTTC. Translated, it gives CATGTSGGEMAKQFF.

V is TRBV10-3 and J is TRBJ1-1; maybe TRBD1 (5 bases). V lost 6 bases and J lost 0, with 14 bases in between. CDR1 and CDR2 (germline): ENHRY, SYGVKD. CDR3 length: 15 residues. CDR3 coding DNA: TGTGCCATCAGGCCTGGGGCCTTCATGAACACTGAAGCTTTCTTT. This translates into CAIRPGAFMNTEAFF.

The genes are TRBV6-1 and TRBJ2-3; 9 bases fit TRBD2. Germline assignment: CDR1 MNHNS and CDR2 SASEGT. Losses at the gene ends were 3 bases for V and 3 bases for J; bases not matched to a gene: 7. The CDR3 is made up of 16 amino acids. CDR3 loop: CASSDRRGGATDTQYF. The CDR3 coding sequence is TGTGCCAGCAGTGACCGACGCGGGGGGGCGACAGATACGCAGTATTTT.

The chain recombines TRBV2 with TRBJ2-1; TRBD2 matches 14 bases. Germline trimming cut 6 bases from V and 10 bases from J; bases unmatched to any gene: 5. Per germline, CDR1 SNHLY and CDR2 FYNNEI. The CDR3 totals 14 residues. The chain's CDR3 is CASSSGLAGVEQFF. CDR3 nucleotides: TGTGCCAGCAGCTCGGGACTAGCGGGGGTCGAGCAGTTCTTC.

This chain joins TRBV6-5 and TRBJ2-1, with D possibly being TRBD1 (6 bases). Germline-derived CDR1 and CDR2 are MNHEY and SVGAGI. The CDR3 is 14 residues long. With 6 bases removed from V and 10 bases from J, the gap between germline ends came to 19 bases. CDR3 coding DNA: TGTGCCAGCAGCTACGAGGCAGGGGCCAGAGAGCAGTTCTTC. It specifies CASSYEAGAREQFF.

V and J are TRBV2 and TRBJ1-6; a weak D match, TRBD1 (6 bases). Trimming removed 4 bases at V and 4 bases at J, with 11 bases between. This CDR3 is built from 15 residues. Germline lookup yields CDR1 SNHLY and CDR2 FYNNEI. CDR3 nucleotide sequence: TGTGCCAGCAGTGCGGCCAGGGGATATAATTCACCCCTCCACTTT. Its protein is CASSAARGYNSPLHF.

The chain links TRBV7-9 to TRBJ1-2, with TRBD1 identical over 7 bases. After removal of 0 bases from V and 5 bases from J, the junction contained 0 bases not matched to a gene. This CDR3 is 13 amino acids long. The V gene's germline CDR1 is SEHNR and CDR2 FQNEAQ (reference sequence). The chain's CDR3 is CASSLATGYGYTF. In DNA, the CDR3 is TGTGCCAGCAGCTTAGCGACAGGGTATGGCTACACCTTC.

The CDR3 reads CASSLLGGLPYNEQFF. The DNA for the CDR3 is TGTGCCAGCAGCCTCCTCGGAGGGCTCCCTTACAATGAGCAGTTCTTC. V is TRBV7-2 and J is TRBJ2-1; tentative D call: TRBD2 (6 bases). The CDR3 runs to 16 residues. The germline V gene encodes CDR1 SGHTA and CDR2 FQGNSA. V was clipped by 5 bases and J by 4 bases, with 18 bases between them. Based on the CDR3 plus reference TRBV7-2 and TRBJ2-1, the full variable domain is GAGVSQSPSNKVTEKGKDVELRCDPISGHTALYWYRQSLGQGLEFLIYFQGNSAPDKSGLPSDRFSAERTGGSVSTLTIQRTQQEDSAVYLCASSLLGGLPYNEQFFGPGTRLTVL.

The chain is built from TRBV27 and TRBJ2-1, with 9 bases lining up with TRBD2. Germline lookup yields CDR1 MNHEY and CDR2 SMNVEV (reference sequence). The V and J ends lost 0 bases and 6 bases, in that order; junction bases with no gene match: 6. The CDR3 totals 16 residues. This chain's CDR3 is CASSLSGPSGANEQFF. The CDR3 nucleotides read TGTGCCAGCAGTTTATCGGGACCTAGCGGGGCCAATGAGCAGTTCTTC.

The chain recombines TRBV2 with TRBJ2-7; TRBD2 matches 11 bases. CDR1 SNHLY and CDR2 FYNNEI come from the germline V gene. Trimming removed 0 bases from V and 7 bases from J; junction bases left unmatched: 5. CDR3 size: 15 residues. Here the CDR3 reads CASSEAALAGEEQYF. In DNA form, the CDR3 reads TGTGCCAGCAGTGAAGCAGCACTAGCGGGGGAAGAGCAGTACTTC.